A selection of T cell receptor beta chains follows, all from one sample in a study of blood T cell repertoires in COVID-19. This table comes from immunoSEQ multiplex PCR, and its TCRdb copy is limited to in-frame clones, with some not included. The data contain more than 140,000 clones, almost 90% of them seen just once; the ten biggest clones take up about 1.6%. Material for sequencing was peripheral blood. These receptors were taken from a woman in her sixties with acute or convalescent COVID-19. Each CDR3 is given with its conserved first and last residue. A D gene is named only where the DNA matches it firmly. A clone size is listed for some rows: how often the clone was seen (once, few, many), or a class if it is expanded.

TRBV3-1/TRBV3-2	once	-	TRBJ1-1	TGTGCCAGCAGCCAACCCCCGCAGACCGACGGGGTCACTGAAGCTTTCTTT	CASSQPPQTDGVTEAFF
TRBV3-1/TRBV3-2	-	TRBD1	TRBJ2-7	TGTGCCAGCAGCCCCGGGACAGGGTTTCGGGAGCAGTACTTC	CASSPGTGFREQYF
TRBV11-3	-	TRBD2	TRBJ2-1	TGTGCCAGCAGTCGGAGCGGGGGGGCCTACAATGAGCAGTTCTTC	CASSRSGGAYNEQFF
TRBV4-2	-	-	TRBJ1-6	TGTGCCAGCAGCCAACCCCGTGGCCGGGGTGATTCACCCCTCCACTTT	CASSQPRGRGDSPLHF
TRBV7-2	-	-	TRBJ1-5	TGTGCCAGCAGCTTAGGGGCAGGACAGAATCAGCCCCAGCATTTT	CASSLGAGQNQPQHF
TRBV30	-	TRBD2	TRBJ2-1	TGTGCCTGGAGTGGGGGACTAGCGGGCCCCCCTGGGTTCTTC	CAWSGGLAGPPGFF
TRBV2	-	TRBD1	TRBJ1-5	TGTGCCAGCAGTGCCCTCGACAGGGTTCAGCCCCAGCATTTT	CASSALDRVQPQHF
TRBV19	-	-	TRBJ1-5	TGTGCCAGTAGCGATCGACAGTTACAGCCCCAGCATTTT	CASSDRQLQPQHF
TRBV12-3/TRBV12-4	-	-	TRBJ1-1	TGTGCCAGCAGTCCCCTCTGGAACACTGAAGCTTTCTTT	CASSPLWNTEAFF
TRBV6-6	-	-	TRBJ2-2	TGTGCCAGCAGTTACGGGCAGGGTGACACCGGGGAGCTGTTTTTT	CASSYGQGDTGELFF
TRBV4-2	-	-	TRBJ1-5	TGTGCCAGCAGCCAAGATCTGGGGGCGGTAAATCAGCCCCAGCATTTT	CASSQDLGAVNQPQHF
TRBV28	-	TRBD1	TRBJ1-1	TGTGCCACCTTACAGGGGGCGAGAACTGAAGCTTTCTTT	CATLQGARTEAFF
TRBV6-6	-	-	TRBJ1-4	TGTGCCAGCAGTGGGGGGAATGAAAAACTGTTTTTT	CASSGGNEKLFF
TRBV9	-	-	TRBJ1-3	TGTGCCAGCAGCGTAGACGCGAACACCATATATTTT	CASSVDANTIYF
TRBV7-2	-	-	TRBJ1-1	TGTGCCAGCAGCTTAGGTAGCCCGGGAGTGCCTGAAGCTTTCTTT	CASSLGSPGVPEAFF
TRBV19	-	-	TRBJ2-7	TGTGCCAGTAGCCATTTGGGTGGGGCTGGCGAGCAGTACTTC	CASSHLGGAGEQYF
TRBV6-2/TRBV6-3	-	-	TRBJ1-3	TGTGCCAGCAGTTACGAGGTGGGGCCCAACTCTGGAAACACCATATATTTT	CASSYEVGPNSGNTIYF
TRBV28	-	TRBD2	TRBJ2-7	TGTGCCAGCAGTCGGGTGATCGGACTAGCCTACGAGCAGTACTTC	CASSRVIGLAYEQYF
TRBV10-3	few	TRBD1	TRBJ1-2	TGTGCCATCAGTGAACCGGGACAGGGGAACTATGGCTACACCTTC	CAISEPGQGNYGYTF
TRBV6-1	-	TRBD2	TRBJ2-5	TGTGCCAGCAGTGACACAGCGGGGGGGGAGACCCAGTACTTC	CASSDTAGGETQYF
TRBV6-5	-	TRBD1	TRBJ1-6	TGTGCCAGCAGTTCCTGGACAGGGGGAGATTCACCCCTCCACTTT	CASSSWTGGDSPLHF
TRBV7-2	-	TRBD1	TRBJ1-5	TGTGCCAGCAGCTTTACTGGGACAGGGACGTATAGCAATCAGCCCCAGCATTTT	CASSFTGTGTYSNQPQHF
TRBV5-1	-	-	TRBJ2-5	TGCGCCAGCAGCTTGAGAGGGGCGGGGACCCAAGAGACCCAGTACTTC	CASSLRGAGTQETQYF
TRBV30	-	TRBD1	TRBJ1-1	TGTGCCTGGGAATACCGGGCCAACAGGGGGGCTTTCTTT	CAWEYRANRGAFF
TRBV5-4	-	-	TRBJ2-1	TGTGCCAGCAGCCCGGACAGCCGGGGGGTCGGTGAGCAGTTCTTC	CASSPDSRGVGEQFF
TRBV10-3	-	-	TRBJ2-7	TGTGCCATCATACAGGTTAAGTACGAGCAGTACTTC	CAIIQVKYEQYF